The 4 T cell receptor beta chains below come from one sample, sequenced in a study of response to subunit inactivated influenza vaccine. From the RT-PCR reads, TCRdb called clonotypes with MiXCR, one entry per CDR3 protein. The sample includes under 550,000 distinct CDR3 sequences, roughly 7.9% seen only once; the top ten take roughly 14%. The starting material was PBMCs from blood, obtained roughly 24 months after vaccination. The receptors shown here come from a man aged 45-69 years who received an inactivated influenza vaccine.

This chain links TRBV27 with TRBJ2-7; 10 bases align to TRBD1. Germline-derived CDR1 and CDR2 are MNHEY and SMNVEV (reference sequence). The CDR3 extends over 16 amino acids. V was clipped by 2 bases and J by 5 bases; unmatched bases: 9. The CDR3 nucleotides are TGTGCCAGCAGTTTACAGGGACAGGGGAGAATCCACGAGCAGTACTTC. Translating it yields CASSLQGQGRIHEQYF.

This clonotype was detected ten times or more. This chain connects TRBV27 to TRBJ1-2, with D unresolved. Trimming shortened V by 3 bases and J by 8 bases, and 10 bases separated the two germline ends. Looked up from germline, CDR1 is MNHEY and CDR2 is SMNVEV (reference sequence). The CDR3 extends over 12 amino acids. The CDR3 loop reads CASSLRGRGYTF. CDR3 DNA: TGTGCCAGCAGTTTGAGAGGGAGAGGCTACACCTTC.

This clonotype was seen a few times. The chain recombines TRBV30 with TRBJ2-6, with D unclear. Germline V gives CDR1 GTSNPN, CDR2 SVGIG (reference sequence). Trimming shortened V by 1 base and J by 2 bases, and 0 bases separated the two germline ends. The CDR3 is made up of 12 amino acids. The CDR3 DNA reads as TGTGCCTGGAGTGCTGGGGCCAACGTCCTGACTTTC. It yields the protein CAWSAGANVLTF.

This clonotype has a handful of counts. The chain combines TRBV20-1 with TRBJ2-7, with 12 bases fitting TRBD2. V shed 3 bases, J shed 6 bases, and the junction held 15 bases outside the gene matches. The CDR3 is 17 amino acids. Germline-derived CDR1 and CDR2 are DFQATT and SNEGSKA (reference sequence). CDR3 DNA sequence: TGCAGTGCTAGTGGTCTAGCGGGGGGGCGTAGGTTCGGCGAGCAGTACTTC. This translates into CSASGLAGGRRFGEQYF.